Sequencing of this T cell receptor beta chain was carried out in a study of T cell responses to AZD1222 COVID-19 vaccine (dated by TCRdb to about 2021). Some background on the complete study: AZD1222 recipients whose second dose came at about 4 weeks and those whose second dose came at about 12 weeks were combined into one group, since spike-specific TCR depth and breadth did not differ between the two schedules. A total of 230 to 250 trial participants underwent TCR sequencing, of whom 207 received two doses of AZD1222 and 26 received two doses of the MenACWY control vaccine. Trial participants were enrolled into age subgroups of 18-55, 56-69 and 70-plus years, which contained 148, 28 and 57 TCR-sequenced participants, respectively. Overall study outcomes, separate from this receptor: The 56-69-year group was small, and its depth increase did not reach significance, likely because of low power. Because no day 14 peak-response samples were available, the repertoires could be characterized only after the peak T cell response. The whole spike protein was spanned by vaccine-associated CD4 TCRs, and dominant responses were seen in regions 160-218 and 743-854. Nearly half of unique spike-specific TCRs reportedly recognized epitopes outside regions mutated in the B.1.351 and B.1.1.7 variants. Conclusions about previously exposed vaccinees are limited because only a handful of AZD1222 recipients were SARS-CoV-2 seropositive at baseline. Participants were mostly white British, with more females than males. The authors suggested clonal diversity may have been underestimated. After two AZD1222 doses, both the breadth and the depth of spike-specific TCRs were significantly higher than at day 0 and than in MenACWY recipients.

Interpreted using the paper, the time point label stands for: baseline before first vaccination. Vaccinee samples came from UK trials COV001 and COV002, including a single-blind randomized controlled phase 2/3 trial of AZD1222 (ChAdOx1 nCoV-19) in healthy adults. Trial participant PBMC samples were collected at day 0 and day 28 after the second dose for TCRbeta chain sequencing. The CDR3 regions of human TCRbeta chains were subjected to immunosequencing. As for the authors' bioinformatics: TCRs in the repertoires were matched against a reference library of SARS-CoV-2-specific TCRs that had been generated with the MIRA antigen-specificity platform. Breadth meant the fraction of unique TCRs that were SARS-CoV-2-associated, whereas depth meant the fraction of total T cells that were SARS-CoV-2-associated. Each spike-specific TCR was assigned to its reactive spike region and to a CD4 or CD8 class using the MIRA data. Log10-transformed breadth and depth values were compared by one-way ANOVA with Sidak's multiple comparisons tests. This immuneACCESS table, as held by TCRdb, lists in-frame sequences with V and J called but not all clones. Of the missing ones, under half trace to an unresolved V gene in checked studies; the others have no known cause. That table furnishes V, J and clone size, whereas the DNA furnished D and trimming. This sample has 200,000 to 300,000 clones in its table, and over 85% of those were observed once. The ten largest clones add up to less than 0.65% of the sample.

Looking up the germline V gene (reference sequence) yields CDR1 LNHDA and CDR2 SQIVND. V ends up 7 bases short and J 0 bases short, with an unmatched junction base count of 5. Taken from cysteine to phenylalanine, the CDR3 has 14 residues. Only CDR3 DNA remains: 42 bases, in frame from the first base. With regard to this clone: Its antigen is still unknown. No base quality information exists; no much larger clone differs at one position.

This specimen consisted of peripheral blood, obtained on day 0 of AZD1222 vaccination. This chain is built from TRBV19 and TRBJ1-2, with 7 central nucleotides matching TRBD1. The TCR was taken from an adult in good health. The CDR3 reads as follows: CASTRTGPNYGYTF. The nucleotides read TGTGCCAGTACTCGGACAGGCCCTAACTATGGCTACACCTTC.